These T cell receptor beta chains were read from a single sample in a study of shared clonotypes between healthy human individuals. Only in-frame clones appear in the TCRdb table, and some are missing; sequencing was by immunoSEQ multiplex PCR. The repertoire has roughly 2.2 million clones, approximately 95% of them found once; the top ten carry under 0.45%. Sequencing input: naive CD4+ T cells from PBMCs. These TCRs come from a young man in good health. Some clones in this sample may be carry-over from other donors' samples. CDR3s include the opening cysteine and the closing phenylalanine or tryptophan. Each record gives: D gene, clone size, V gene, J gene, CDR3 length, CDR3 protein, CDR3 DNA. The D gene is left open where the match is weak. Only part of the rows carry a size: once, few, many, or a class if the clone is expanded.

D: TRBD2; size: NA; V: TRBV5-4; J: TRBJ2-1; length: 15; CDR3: CASSRTSEEYNEQFF; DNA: TGTGCCAGCAGCAGGACTAGCGAAGAATACAATGAGCAGTTCTTC
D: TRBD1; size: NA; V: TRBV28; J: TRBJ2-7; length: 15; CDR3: CASTDARQGSYEQYF; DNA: TGTGCCAGCACCGACGCGAGACAGGGTTCCTACGAGCAGTACTTC
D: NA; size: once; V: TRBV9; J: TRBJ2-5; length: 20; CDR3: CASSKAGGAEGRPKRQTQYF; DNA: TGTGCCAGTTCGAAAGCGGGTGGAGCCGAGGGTCGACCCAAGAGGCAGACCCAGTACTTC
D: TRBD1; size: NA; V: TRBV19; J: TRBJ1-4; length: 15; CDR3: CASRRKTGGLEKLFF; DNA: TGTGCCAGTAGGCGAAAGACAGGGGGTTTGGAAAAACTGTTTTTT
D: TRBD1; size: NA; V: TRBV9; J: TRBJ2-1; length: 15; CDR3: CASSARGQVNNEQFF; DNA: TGTGCCAGCAGCGCGAGGGGGCAGGTGAATAATGAGCAGTTCTTC
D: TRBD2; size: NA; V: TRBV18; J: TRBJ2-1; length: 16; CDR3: CASSPITSGAYNEQFF; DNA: TGTGCCAGCTCACCGATAACTAGCGGGGCGTACAATGAGCAGTTCTTC
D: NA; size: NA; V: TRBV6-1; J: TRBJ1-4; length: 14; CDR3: CASAIGGVGEKLFF; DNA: TGTGCCAGCGCGATAGGAGGGGTCGGTGAAAAACTGTTTTTT
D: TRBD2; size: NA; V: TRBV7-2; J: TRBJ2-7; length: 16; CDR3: CASSFSGRAGKYEQYF; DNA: TGTGCCAGCAGCTTTAGCGGGAGGGCCGGCAAATACGAGCAGTACTTC
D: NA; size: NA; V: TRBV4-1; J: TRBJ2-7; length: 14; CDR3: CASSQGDRPSGQYF; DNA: TGCGCCAGCAGCCAGGGGGACCGGCCGTCCGGGCAGTACTTC
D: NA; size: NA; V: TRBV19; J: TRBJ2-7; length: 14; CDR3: CASSIGGSAYEQYF; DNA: TGTGCCAGTAGTATAGGCGGCTCGGCTTACGAGCAGTACTTC
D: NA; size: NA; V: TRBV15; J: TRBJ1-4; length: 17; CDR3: CATSRELGVATNEKLFF; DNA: TGTGCCACCAGCAGAGAATTAGGGGTAGCAACTAATGAAAAACTGTTTTTT
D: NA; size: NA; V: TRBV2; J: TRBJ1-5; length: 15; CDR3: CASRDSLRSNQPQHF; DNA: TGTGCCAGCAGGGACAGCCTAAGGAGCAATCAGCCCCAGCATTTT
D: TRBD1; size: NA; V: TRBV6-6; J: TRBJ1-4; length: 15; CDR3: CASSLNRGFNEKLFF; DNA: TGTGCCAGCAGCCTCAACAGGGGGTTCAACGAAAAACTGTTTTTT
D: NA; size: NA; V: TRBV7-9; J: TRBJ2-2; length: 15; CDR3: CASSLAAGSTGELFF; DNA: TGTGCCAGCAGCTTAGCGGCAGGGAGCACCGGGGAGCTGTTTTTT
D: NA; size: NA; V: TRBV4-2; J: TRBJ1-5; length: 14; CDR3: CASSQVGRNQPQHF; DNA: TGTGCCAGCAGCCAAGTCGGCAGGAATCAGCCCCAGCATTTT
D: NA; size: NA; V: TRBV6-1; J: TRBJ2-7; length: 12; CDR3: CASMGRSYEQYF; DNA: TGTGCCAGCATGGGCAGATCCTACGAGCAGTACTTC
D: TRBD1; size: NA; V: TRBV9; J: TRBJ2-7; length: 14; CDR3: CASSPTGGYGEQYF; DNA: TGTGCCAGCAGCCCGACAGGGGGCTACGGCGAGCAGTACTTC
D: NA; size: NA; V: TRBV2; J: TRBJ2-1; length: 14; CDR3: CASKRAGTLNEQFF; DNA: TGTGCCAGCAAGAGGGCGGGAACTCTTAATGAGCAGTTCTTC